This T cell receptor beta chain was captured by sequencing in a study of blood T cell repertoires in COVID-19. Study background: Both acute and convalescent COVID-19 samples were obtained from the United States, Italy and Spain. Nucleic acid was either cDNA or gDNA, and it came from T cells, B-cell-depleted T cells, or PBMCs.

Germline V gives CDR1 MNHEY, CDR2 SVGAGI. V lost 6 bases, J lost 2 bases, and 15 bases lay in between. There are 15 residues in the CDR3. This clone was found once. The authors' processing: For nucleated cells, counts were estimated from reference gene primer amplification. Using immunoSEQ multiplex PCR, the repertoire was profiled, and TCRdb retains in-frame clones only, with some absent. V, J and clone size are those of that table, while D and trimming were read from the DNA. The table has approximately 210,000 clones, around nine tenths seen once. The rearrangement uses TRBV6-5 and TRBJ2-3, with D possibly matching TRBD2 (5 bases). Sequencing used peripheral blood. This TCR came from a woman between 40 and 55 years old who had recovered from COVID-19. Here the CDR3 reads CASRISLAVTDTQYF. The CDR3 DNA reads TGTGCCAGCAGAATCTCTCTAGCCGTCACAGATACGCAGTATTTT.